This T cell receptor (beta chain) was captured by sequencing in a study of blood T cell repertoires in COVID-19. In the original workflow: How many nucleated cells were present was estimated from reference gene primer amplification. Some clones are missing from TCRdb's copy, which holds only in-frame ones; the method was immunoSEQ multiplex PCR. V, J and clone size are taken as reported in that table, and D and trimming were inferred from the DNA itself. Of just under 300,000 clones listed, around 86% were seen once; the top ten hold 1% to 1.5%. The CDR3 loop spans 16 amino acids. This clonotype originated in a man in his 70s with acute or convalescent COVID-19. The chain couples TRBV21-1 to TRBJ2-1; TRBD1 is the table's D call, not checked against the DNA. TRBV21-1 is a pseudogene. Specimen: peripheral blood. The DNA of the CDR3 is TGTGCCAGCAGCTGCCTATTGGGACAGGGTTCCAATGAGCAGTTCTTC. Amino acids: CASSCLLGQGSNEQFF.